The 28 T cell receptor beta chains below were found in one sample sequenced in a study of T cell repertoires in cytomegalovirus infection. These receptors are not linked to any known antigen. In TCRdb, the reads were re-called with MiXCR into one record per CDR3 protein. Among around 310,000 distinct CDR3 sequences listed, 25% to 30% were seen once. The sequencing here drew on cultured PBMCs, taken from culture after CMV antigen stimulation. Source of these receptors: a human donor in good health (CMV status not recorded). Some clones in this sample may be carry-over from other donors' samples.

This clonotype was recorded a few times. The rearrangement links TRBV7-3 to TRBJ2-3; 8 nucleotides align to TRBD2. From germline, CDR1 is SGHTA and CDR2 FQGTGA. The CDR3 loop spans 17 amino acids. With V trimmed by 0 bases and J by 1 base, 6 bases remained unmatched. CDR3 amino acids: CASSLTAPGRGTDTQYF. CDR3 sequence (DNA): TGTGCCAGCAGCTTAACGGCCCCCGGGAGGGGCACAGATACGCAGTATTTT.

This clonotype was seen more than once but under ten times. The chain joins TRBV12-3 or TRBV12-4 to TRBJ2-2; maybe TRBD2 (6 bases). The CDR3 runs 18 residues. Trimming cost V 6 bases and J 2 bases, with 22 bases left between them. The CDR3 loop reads CASRNLGLANTNTGELFF. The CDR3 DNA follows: TGTGCCAGCAGGAATTTGGGCCTAGCGAACACCAACACCGGGGAGCTGTTTTTT.

CDR3 nucleotides: TGCGCCAGCAGCTTCCAGGGGAACATTCAGTACTTC. It translates to CASSFQGNIQYF. V usage is TRBV5-1 and J usage is TRBJ2-4; the D gene is possibly TRBD1 (6 bases). The CDR3 is 12 amino acids. CDR1 SGHRS and CDR2 YFSETQ come from the germline V gene. Trimming pared 2 bases from V and 7 bases from J, leaving 7 bases between.

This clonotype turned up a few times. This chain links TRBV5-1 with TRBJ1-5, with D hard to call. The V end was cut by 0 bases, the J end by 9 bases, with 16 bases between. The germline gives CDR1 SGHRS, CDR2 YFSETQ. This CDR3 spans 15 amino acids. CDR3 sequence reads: CASSLGENRGSPQHF. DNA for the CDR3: TGCGCCAGCAGCTTGGGGGAGAACCGCGGGTCGCCCCAGCATTTT. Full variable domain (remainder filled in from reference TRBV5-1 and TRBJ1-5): KAGVTQTPRYLIKTRGQQVTLSCSPISGHRSVSWYQQTPGQGLQFLFEYFSETQRNKGNFPGRFSGRQFSNSRSEMNVSTLELGDSALYLCASSLGENRGSPQHFGDGTRLSIL.

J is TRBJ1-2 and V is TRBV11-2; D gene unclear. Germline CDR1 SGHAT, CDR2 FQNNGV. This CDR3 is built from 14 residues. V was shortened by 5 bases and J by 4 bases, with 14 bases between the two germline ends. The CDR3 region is CASSPHPGSYGYTF. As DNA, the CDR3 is TGTGCCAGCAGCCCCCACCCGGGATCCTATGGCTACACCTTC.

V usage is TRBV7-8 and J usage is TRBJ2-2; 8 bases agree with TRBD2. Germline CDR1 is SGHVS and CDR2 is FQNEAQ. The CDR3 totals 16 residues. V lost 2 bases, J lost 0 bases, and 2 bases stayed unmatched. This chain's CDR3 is CASSLQAGANTGELFF. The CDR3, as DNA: TGTGCCAGCAGCTTACAAGCGGGAGCGAACACCGGGGAGCTGTTTTTT.

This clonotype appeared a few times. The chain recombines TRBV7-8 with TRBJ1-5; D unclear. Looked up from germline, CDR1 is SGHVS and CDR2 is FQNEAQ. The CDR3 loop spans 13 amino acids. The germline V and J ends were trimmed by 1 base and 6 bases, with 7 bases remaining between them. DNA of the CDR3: TGTGCCAGCAGCTTAGACAGAAGTCAGCCCCAGCATTTT. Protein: CASSLDRSQPQHF.

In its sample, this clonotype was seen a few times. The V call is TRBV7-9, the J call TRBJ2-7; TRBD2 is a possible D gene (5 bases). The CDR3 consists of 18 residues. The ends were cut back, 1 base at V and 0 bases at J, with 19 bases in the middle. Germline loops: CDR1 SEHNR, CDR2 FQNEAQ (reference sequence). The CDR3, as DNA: TGTGCCAGCAGCTTAGTTAATGTAGGCGGGTTTTCCTCCTACGAGCAGTACTTC. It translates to CASSLVNVGGFSSYEQYF.

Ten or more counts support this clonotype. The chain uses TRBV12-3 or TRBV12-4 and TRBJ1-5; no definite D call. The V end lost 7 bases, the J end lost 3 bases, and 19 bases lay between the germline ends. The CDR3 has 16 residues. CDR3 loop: CASTTGPPRDNQPQHF. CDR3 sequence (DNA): TGTGCCAGCACGACCGGTCCCCCTCGGGACAATCAGCCCCAGCATTTT.

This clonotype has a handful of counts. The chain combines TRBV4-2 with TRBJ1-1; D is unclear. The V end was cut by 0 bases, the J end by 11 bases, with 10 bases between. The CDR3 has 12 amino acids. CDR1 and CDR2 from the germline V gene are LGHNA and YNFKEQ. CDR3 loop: CASSQDSPAAFF. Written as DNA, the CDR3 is TGTGCCAGCAGCCAAGACTCCCCGGCGGCTTTCTTT.

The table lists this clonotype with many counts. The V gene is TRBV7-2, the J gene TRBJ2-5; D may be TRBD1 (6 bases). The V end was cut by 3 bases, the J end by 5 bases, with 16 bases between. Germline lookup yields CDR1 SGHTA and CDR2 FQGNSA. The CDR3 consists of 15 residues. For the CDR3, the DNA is TGTGCCAGCAGCTTGGACGGAAGGGGGATGGAGACCCAGTACTTC. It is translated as CASSLDGRGMETQYF.

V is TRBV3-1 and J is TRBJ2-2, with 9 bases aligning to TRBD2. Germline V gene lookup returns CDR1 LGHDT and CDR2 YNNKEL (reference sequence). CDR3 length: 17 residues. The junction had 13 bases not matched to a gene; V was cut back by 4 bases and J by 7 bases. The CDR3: CASSPEPSGRRNGELFF. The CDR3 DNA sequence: TGTGCCAGCAGCCCCGAGCCGAGCGGGAGGAGGAACGGGGAGCTGTTTTTT.

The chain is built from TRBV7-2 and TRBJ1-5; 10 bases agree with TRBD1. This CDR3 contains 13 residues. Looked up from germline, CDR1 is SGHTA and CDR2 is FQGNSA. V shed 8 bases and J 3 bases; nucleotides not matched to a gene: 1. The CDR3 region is CASGQGDNQPQHF. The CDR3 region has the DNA TGTGCCAGCGGACAGGGGGACAATCAGCCCCAGCATTTT. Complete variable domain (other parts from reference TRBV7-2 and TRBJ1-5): GAGVSQSPSNKVTEKGKDVELRCDPISGHTALYWYRQSLGQGLEFLIYFQGNSAPDKSGLPSDRFSAERTGGSVSTLTIQRTQQEDSAVYLCASGQGDNQPQHFGDGTRLSIL.

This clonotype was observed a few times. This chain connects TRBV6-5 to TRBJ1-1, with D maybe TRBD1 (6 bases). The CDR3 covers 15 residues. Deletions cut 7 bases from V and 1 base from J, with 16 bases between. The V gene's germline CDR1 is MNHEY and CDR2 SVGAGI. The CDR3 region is CASNPPGTTNTEAFF. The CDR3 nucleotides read TGTGCCAGCAATCCCCCCGGGACAACGAACACTGAAGCTTTCTTT.

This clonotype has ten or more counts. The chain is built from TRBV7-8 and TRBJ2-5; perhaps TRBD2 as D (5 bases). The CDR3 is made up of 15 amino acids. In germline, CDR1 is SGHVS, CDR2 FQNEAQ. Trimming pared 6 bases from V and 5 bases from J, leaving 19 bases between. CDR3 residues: CASSPRVGVRETQYF. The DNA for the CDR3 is TGTGCCAGCAGTCCCCGAGTCGGGGTGCGGGAGACCCAGTACTTC.

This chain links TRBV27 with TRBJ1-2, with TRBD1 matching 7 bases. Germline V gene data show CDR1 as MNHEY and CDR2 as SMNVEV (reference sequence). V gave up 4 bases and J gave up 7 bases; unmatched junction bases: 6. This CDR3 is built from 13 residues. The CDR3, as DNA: TGTGCCAGCAGTTGGAGGGGGCGCGGTGGCTACACCTTC. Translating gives CASSWRGRGGYTF.

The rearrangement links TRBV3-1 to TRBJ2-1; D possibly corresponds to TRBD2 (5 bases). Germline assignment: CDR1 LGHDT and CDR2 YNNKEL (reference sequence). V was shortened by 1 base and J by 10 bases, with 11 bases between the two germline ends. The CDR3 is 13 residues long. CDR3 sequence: CASSQVRAVEQFF. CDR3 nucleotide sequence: TGTGCCAGCAGCCAAGTGAGAGCGGTAGAGCAGTTCTTC.

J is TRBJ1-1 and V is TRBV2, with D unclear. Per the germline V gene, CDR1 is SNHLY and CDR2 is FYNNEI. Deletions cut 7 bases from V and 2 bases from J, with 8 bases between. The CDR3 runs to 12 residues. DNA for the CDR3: TGTGCCAGCAATACGGGCAACACTGAAGCTTTCTTT. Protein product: CASNTGNTEAFF.

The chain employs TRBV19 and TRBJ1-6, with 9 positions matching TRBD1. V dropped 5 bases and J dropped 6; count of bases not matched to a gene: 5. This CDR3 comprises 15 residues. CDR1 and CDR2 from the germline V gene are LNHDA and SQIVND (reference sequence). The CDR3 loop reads CASSGGQGINSPLHF. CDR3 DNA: TGTGCCAGTAGTGGCGGACAGGGGATTAATTCACCCCTCCACTTT.

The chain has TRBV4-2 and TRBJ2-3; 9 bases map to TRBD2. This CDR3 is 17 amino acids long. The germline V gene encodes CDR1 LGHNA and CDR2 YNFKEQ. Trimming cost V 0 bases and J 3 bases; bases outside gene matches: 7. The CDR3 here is CASSQDRQRGVTDTQYF. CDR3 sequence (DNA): TGTGCCAGCAGCCAAGATCGGCAGCGGGGGGTGACAGATACGCAGTATTTT.

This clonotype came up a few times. In DNA form, the CDR3 reads TGTGCCAGCAGCTTAGCTTTCCAAGAGACCCAGTACTTC. It yields the protein CASSLAFQETQYF. The chain links TRBV7-9 to TRBJ2-5; D unresolved. The CDR3 spans 13 residues. V was trimmed by 0 bases and J by 1 base, leaving 3 bases between them. Germline loops: CDR1 SEHNR, CDR2 FQNEAQ (reference sequence).

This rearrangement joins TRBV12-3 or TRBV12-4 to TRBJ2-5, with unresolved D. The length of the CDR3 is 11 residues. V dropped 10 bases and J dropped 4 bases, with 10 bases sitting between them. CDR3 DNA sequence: TGTGCCACCAAGGTGGCAGAGACCCAGTACTTC. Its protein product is CATKVAETQYF.

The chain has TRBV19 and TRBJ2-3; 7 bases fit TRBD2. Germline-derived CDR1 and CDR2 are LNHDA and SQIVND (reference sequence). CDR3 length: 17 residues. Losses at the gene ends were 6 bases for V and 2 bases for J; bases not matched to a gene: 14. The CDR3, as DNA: TGTGCCAGTAGAAGGCGGGAGAAGGGTCGGTACACAGATACGCAGTATTTT. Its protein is CASRRREKGRYTDTQYF.

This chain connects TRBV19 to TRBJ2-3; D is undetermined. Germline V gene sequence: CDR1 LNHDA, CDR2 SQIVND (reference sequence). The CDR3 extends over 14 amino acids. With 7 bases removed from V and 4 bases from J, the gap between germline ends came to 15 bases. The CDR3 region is CASMVQAGADTQYF. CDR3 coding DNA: TGTGCCAGTATGGTCCAGGCTGGAGCAGATACGCAGTATTTT.

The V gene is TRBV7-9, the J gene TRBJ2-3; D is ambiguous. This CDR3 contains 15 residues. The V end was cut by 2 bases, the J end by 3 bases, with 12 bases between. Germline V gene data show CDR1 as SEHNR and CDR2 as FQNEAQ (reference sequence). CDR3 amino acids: CASSLWPSRTDTQYF. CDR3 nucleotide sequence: TGTGCCAGCAGCTTATGGCCATCGAGGACAGATACGCAGTATTTT. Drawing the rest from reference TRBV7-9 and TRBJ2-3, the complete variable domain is DTGVSQNPRHKITKRGQNVTFRCDPISEHNRLYWYRQTLGQGPEFLTYFQNEAQLEKSRLLSDRFSAERPKGSFSTLEIQRTEQGDSAMYLCASSLWPSRTDTQYFGPGTRLTVL.

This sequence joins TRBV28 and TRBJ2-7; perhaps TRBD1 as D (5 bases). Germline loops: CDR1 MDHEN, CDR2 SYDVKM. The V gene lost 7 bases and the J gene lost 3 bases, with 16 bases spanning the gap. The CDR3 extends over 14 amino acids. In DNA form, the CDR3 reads TGTGCCAGCATGCCTACAGGTCAGGGCTACGAGCAGTACTTC. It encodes CASMPTGQGYEQYF.

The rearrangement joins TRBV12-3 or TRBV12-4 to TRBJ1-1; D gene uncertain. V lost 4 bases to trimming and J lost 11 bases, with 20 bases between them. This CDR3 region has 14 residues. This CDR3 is CASSSLAASQTAFF. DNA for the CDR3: TGTGCCAGCAGTTCGCTGGCGGCCTCACAAACGGCTTTCTTT.

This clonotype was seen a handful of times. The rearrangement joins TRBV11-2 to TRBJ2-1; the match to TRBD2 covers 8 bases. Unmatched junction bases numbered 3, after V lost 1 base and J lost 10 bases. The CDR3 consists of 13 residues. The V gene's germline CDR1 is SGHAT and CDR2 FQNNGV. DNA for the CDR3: TGTGCCAGCAGCTTAGTTAGCGGGAAGGAGCAGTTCTTC. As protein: CASSLVSGKEQFF.